This T cell receptor (beta chain) was identified in a study of T cells in Graves' hyperthyroidism and ophthalmopathy. RNA transcripts gave rise to amplified TCR beta CDR3 regions. RT-PCR in the first round (using the HTBI primer set) targeted the TCR CDR3. TCRdb reprocessed the multiplex PCR reads via MiXCR and lists one record per CDR3 protein. This repertoire shows hundreds of thousands of distinct CDR3 sequences, about 14% found once; its top ten account for around 13%. This clonotype has at least ten counts. The TCR comes from a woman in her forties or fifties with Graves' ophthalmopathy. What was sequenced was blood.

The CDR3 DNA is TGTGCCACCAGTTGGGGACAAGAGACCCAGTACTTC. This translates into CATSWGQETQYF. V and J are TRBV24-1 and TRBJ2-5; D is uncertain. V was clipped by 6 bases and J by 2 bases, with 6 bases between them. CDR1 is KGHDR and CDR2 is SFDVKD in the germline V gene. CDR3 size: 12 residues.